Below are 20 T cell receptor beta chains sequenced from a single sample in a study of PD-L1 blockade in urothelial cancer (dated by TCRdb to the late 2010s). Libraries were made using the immunoSEQ multiplex PCR assay. As stored in TCRdb, this immuneACCESS dataset retains in-frame rearrangements with V and J assigned. A fraction of the clones does not appear; measured against another copy, unresolved V genes explain less than half of the discrepancy, and the remainder lacks a known reason. The sample table holds 17,000 or so clones, of which approximately 90% were seen once. The biggest ten clones account for under 6.5% of the sample. The material was PBMCs, obtained around atezolizumab (anti-PD-L1) treatment. The receptors here all came from a man aged 50-60 years with urothelial cancer.

The chain has TRBV7-8 and TRBJ2-1; 9 bases map to TRBD2. Trimming cost V 5 bases and J 2 bases; bases outside gene matches: 4. CDR3 length equals 15 residues. Germline V gene lookup returns CDR1 SGHVS and CDR2 FQNEAQ. CDR3 region: CASSPGLAPYNEQFF. In DNA form, the CDR3 reads TGTGCCAGCAGCCCGGGACTAGCCCCCTACAATGAGCAGTTCTTC. The whole variable domain, remainder taken from reference TRBV7-8 and TRBJ2-1, is GAGVSQSPRYKVAKRGQDVALRCDPISGHVSLFWYQQALGQGPEFLTYFQNEAQLDKSGLPSDRFFAERPEGSVSTLKIQRTQQEDSAVYLCASSPGLAPYNEQFFGPGTRLTVL.

V is TRBV7-9 and J is TRBJ2-7, with D perhaps matching TRBD1 (6 bases). The CDR3 is 15 amino acids. The germline gives CDR1 SEHNR, CDR2 FQNEAQ (reference sequence). V shed 5 bases and J shed 2 bases, with 16 bases lying between them. CDR3 sequence reads: CASSRTGQMTYEQYF. The CDR3 DNA is TGTGCCAGCAGCCGGACTGGACAGATGACCTACGAGCAGTACTTC.

The CDR3 DNA is TGTGCCAGCAGTTATTCGGGTCTCCAAGGGGGTACCTTC. Protein: CASSYSGLQGGTF. This chain links TRBV6-6 with TRBJ1-2, with D perhaps matching TRBD1 (6 bases). The ends were cut back, 3 bases at V and 14 bases at J, with 19 bases in the middle. The germline gives CDR1 MNHNY, CDR2 SVGAGI (reference sequence). The CDR3 length is 13 residues.

The gene calls are TRBV19 and TRBJ2-2, with TRBD1 matching 7 bases. The CDR3 has 17 amino acids. Looked up from germline, CDR1 is LNHDA and CDR2 is SQIVND (reference sequence). Trimming removed 5 bases from V and 1 base from J; junction bases left unmatched: 10. The CDR3 nucleotides read TGTGCCAGTAGTCCCTCAAACAGGGGCCGGAACACCGGGGAGCTGTTTTTT. Protein: CASSPSNRGRNTGELFF.

This chain uses TRBV29-1 with TRBJ2-7, with a weak D call TRBD1 (6 bases). V dropped 1 base and J dropped 4 bases, with 11 bases sitting between them. Germline V gives CDR1 SQVTM, CDR2 ANQGSEA. The CDR3 is 13 residues long. This CDR3 reads CSVEGQVPYEQYF. CDR3 nucleotides: TGCAGCGTTGAAGGACAGGTCCCATACGAGCAGTACTTC.

V gene TRBV14 combines with J gene TRBJ1-1; D may be TRBD1 (6 bases). The germline V and J ends were trimmed by 4 bases and 0 bases, with 9 bases remaining between them. Germline lookup yields CDR1 SGHDN and CDR2 FVKESK. This CDR3 comprises 14 residues. The DNA for the CDR3 is TGTGCCAGCAGCCTGCGGACAGTGAACACTGAAGCTTTCTTT. Translation: CASSLRTVNTEAFF.

This chain connects TRBV7-9 to TRBJ1-4, with 8 positions matching TRBD1. The ends lost 3 bases at V and 7 bases at J; junction bases unmatched: 7. The CDR3 sequence is 15 residues long. In germline, CDR1 is SEHNR, CDR2 FQNEAQ (reference sequence). CDR3 in DNA: TGTGCCAGCAGCTTCTGGACAGGGTCTCTTGAAAAACTGTTTTTT. As protein: CASSFWTGSLEKLFF.

The chain has TRBV4-1 and TRBJ1-2, with TRBD1 identical over 8 bases. With 1 base clipped from V and 4 bases from J, the junction kept 8 bases outside the gene matches. In germline, CDR1 is MGHRA, CDR2 YSYEKL. The CDR3 is 16 residues long. For the CDR3, the DNA is TGCGCCAGCAGCCAAGGGTCGGACAGGGTAACCTATGGCTACACCTTC. Amino acids: CASSQGSDRVTYGYTF.

J is TRBJ2-1 and V is TRBV11-2, with D perhaps TRBD1 (6 bases). Trimming removed 5 bases at V and 9 bases at J, with 20 bases between. From germline, CDR1 is SGHAT and CDR2 FQNNGV. There are 15 residues in the CDR3. CDR3 DNA: TGTGCCAGCAGCCAAGGGACAAGAGGCGGTGGTGAGCAGTTCTTC. This translates into CASSQGTRGGGEQFF.

This rearrangement joins TRBV11-2 to TRBJ2-3; 7 bases map to TRBD2. CDR3 length: 15 residues. The V segment lost 1 base and the J segment 3 bases; nucleotides outside the gene matches: 4. Germline values: CDR1 SGHAT, CDR2 FQNNGV. The CDR3 loop reads CASSLAGGGTDTQYF. In DNA, the CDR3 is TGTGCCAGCAGCTTAGCGGGAGGAGGTACAGATACGCAGTATTTT.

The rearrangement uses TRBV6-4 and TRBJ2-7, with D possibly TRBD1 on 5 matching bases. The V and J ends lost 10 bases and 3 bases respectively, with 28 bases between them. Germline values: CDR1 MRHNA, CDR2 SNTAGT. The CDR3 sequence is 17 residues long. The CDR3 nucleotides read TGTGCCACCTGGATGCCAGGGCCTTCGGGTTCTTTCTACGAGCAGTACTTC. Protein: CATWMPGPSGSFYEQYF.

The rearrangement joins TRBV27 to TRBJ1-6; maybe TRBD1 (6 bases). V was pared by 5 bases and J by 7 bases, with 18 bases between. The CDR3 has 16 amino acids. Looked up from germline, CDR1 is MNHEY and CDR2 is SMNVEV (reference sequence). CDR3 residues: CASSLRVGGGNSPLHF. The CDR3 region has the DNA TGTGCCAGCAGTCTCCGTGTAGGGGGGGGGAATTCACCCCTCCACTTT.

This sequence joins TRBV5-1 and TRBJ2-3, with 8 bases identical to TRBD1. The CDR3 has 15 residues. The V and J ends lost 0 bases and 4 bases, in that order; junction bases with no gene match: 4. CDR1 is SGHRS, CDR2 YFSETQ, per germline. The CDR3 loop reads CASSLGDRGPDTQYF. The CDR3 DNA reads TGCGCCAGCAGCTTGGGCGACAGGGGCCCAGATACGCAGTATTTT.

This rearrangement joins TRBV27 to TRBJ2-4, with 11 bases aligning to TRBD2. The germline V gene has CDR1 MNHEY and CDR2 SMNVEV (reference sequence). CDR3 length equals 19 residues. Trimming at V came to 5 bases and at J to 6 bases, leaving 18 bases not matched to a gene. Here the CDR3 DNA reads TGTGCCAGCAGTCATACTAGCGGGAGAGCTCCAGTCGTTTTAAACATTCAGTACTTC. Its translation: CASSHTSGRAPVVLNIQYF.

The V gene is TRBV4-1, the J gene TRBJ2-1; 7 nucleotides line up with TRBD2. The junction had 10 bases not matched to a gene; V was cut back by 4 bases and J by 1 base. The CDR3 totals 17 residues. Germline CDR1 reads MGHRA; CDR2 reads YSYEKL. The CDR3 nucleotides are TGCGCCAGCAGCCGCGGCGGACTAGTCCTTTCCTACAATGAGCAGTTCTTC. Encoded protein: CASSRGGLVLSYNEQFF.

This clone is labeled as medium-sized. The V gene is TRBV2, the J gene TRBJ1-6; no clear D. The CDR3 totals 15 residues. V was clipped by 3 bases and J by 11 bases, with 17 bases between them. Germline lookup yields CDR1 SNHLY and CDR2 FYNNEI. The CDR3 protein is CASSDPFEKSPPLHF. The CDR3 nucleotides read TGTGCCAGCAGTGATCCCTTCGAGAAATCTCCACCCCTCCACTTT.

The chain joins TRBV6-5 to TRBJ1-5; D possibly corresponds to TRBD1 (5 bases). There are 14 residues in the CDR3. V was trimmed by 2 bases and J by 7 bases, leaving 12 bases between them. Germline CDR1 is MNHEY and CDR2 is SVGAGI. CDR3: CASSYGRGQQPQHF. In nucleotides, the CDR3 is TGTGCCAGCAGTTACGGGAGGGGTCAACAGCCCCAGCATTTT.

The chain has TRBV28 and TRBJ2-7; the match to TRBD2 covers 16 bases. The germline CDR1 and CDR2 sequences are MDHEN and SYDVKM. The CDR3 spans 22 residues. V gave up 2 bases and J gave up 3 bases; unmatched junction bases: 19. CDR3 protein: CASSLDAMGPGLAGGWGYEQYF. For the CDR3, the DNA is TGTGCCAGCAGTTTAGACGCCATGGGTCCGGGACTAGCGGGAGGGTGGGGCTACGAGCAGTACTTC. Together with reference TRBV28 and TRBJ2-7, the CDR3 gives the full variable domain: DVKVTQSSRYLVKRTGEKVFLECVQDMDHENMFWYRQDPGLGLRLIYFSYDVKMKEKGDIPEGYSVSREKKERFSLILESASTNQTSMYLCASSLDAMGPGLAGGWGYEQYFGPGTRLTVT.

With respect to this clone: The junction departs from germline at one end; a sequencing error may be responsible. V gene TRBV7-7 combines with J gene TRBJ2-5; 9 nucleotides line up with TRBD1. The germline V gene has CDR1 SSHAT and CDR2 FNYEAQ (reference sequence). The CDR3 loop spans 14 amino acids. CDR3 region: CASSRRTGVETQYF. The DNA of the CDR3 is TGTGCTAGCAGCAGACGGACAGGGGTGGAGACCCAGTACTTC.

The rearrangement uses TRBV18 and TRBJ2-5, with no clear D. In germline, CDR1 is KGHSH, CDR2 LQKENI. There are 15 residues in the CDR3. V lost 5 bases, J lost 5 bases, and 18 bases lay in between. CDR3 sequence: CASSVRGVNKETQYF. In DNA form, the CDR3 reads TGTGCCAGCTCAGTCCGCGGAGTGAATAAGGAGACCCAGTACTTC.